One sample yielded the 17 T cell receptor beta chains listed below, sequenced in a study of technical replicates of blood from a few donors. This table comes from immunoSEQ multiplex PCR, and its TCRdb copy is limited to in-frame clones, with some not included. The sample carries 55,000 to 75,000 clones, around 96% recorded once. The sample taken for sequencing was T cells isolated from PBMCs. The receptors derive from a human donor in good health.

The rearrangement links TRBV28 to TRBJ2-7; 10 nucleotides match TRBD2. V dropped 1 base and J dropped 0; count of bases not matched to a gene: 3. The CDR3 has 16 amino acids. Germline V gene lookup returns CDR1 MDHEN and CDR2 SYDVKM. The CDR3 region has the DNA TGTGCCAGCAGTTTATTCTCTAGCGGGAGCTCCTACGAGCAGTACTTC. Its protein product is CASSLFSSGSSYEQYF.

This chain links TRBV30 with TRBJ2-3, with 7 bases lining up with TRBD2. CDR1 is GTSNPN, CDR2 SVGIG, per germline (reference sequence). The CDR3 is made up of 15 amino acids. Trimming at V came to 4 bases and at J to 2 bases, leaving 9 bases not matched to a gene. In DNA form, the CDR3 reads TGTGCCTGGACCCCGGGTAGCGGGCTCACAGATACGCAGTATTTT. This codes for CAWTPGSGLTDTQYF.

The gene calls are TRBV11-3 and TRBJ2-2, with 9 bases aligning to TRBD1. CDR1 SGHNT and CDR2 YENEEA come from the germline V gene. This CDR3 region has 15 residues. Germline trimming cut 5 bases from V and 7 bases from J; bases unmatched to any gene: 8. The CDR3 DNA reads TGTGCCAGCAGCCCGCCGACAGGGGGGGACGGGGAGCTGTTTTTT. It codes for CASSPPTGGDGELFF.

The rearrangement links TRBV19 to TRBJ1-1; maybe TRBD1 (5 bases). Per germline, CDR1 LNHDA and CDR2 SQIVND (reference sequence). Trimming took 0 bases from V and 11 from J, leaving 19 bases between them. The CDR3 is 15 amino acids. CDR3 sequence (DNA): TGTGCCAGTAGTATAGATGAGGGGATAAACCGGGAGGCTTTCTTT. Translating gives CASSIDEGINREAFF.

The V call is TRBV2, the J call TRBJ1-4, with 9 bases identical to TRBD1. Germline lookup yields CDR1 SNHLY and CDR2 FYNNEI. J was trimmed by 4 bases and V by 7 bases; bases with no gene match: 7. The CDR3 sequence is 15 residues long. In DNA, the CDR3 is TGTGCCAGCATCAGCGGGACAGGGAGTAATGAAAAACTGTTTTTT. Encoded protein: CASISGTGSNEKLFF.

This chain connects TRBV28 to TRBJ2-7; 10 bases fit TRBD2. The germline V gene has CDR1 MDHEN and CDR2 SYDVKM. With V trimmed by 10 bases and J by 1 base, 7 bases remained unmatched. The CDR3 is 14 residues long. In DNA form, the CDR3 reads TGTGCCATAACCACTAGCGGGGTATCCTACGAGCAGTACTTC. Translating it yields CAITTSGVSYEQYF.

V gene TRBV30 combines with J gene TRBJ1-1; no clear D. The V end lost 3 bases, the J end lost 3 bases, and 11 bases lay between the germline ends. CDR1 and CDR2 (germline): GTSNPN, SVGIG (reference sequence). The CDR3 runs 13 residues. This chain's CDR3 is CAWRQIYYTEAFF. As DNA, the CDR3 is TGTGCCTGGAGGCAGATTTATTACACTGAAGCTTTCTTT.

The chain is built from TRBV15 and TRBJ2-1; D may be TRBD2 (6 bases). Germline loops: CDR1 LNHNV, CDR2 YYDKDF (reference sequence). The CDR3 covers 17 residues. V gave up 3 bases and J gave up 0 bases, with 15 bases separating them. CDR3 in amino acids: CATSRRFSGSSYNEQFF. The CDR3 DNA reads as TGTGCCACCAGCAGGAGATTTAGCGGCAGCTCCTACAATGAGCAGTTCTTC.

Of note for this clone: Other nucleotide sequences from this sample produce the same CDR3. CDR3 nucleotide sequence: TGTGCCAGTAGTACGTCAGTGAACACTGAAGCTTTCTTT. Protein sequence: CASSTSVNTEAFF. The chain has TRBV19 and TRBJ1-1, with D unresolved. V was cut by 4 bases and J by 0 bases, with 6 bases left in between. CDR3 length: 13 amino acids. Germline assignment: CDR1 LNHDA and CDR2 SQIVND (reference sequence).

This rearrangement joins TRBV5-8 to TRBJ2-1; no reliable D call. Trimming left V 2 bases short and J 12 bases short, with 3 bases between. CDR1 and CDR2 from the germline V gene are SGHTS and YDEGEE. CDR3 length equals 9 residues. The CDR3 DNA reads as TGTGCCAGCAGCTTTCGGCAGTTCTTC. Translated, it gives CASSFRQFF.

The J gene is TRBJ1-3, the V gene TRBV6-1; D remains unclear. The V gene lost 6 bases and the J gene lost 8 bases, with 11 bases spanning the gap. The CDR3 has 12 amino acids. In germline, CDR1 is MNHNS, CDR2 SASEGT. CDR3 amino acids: CASRGLGDTIYF. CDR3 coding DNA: TGTGCCAGCAGAGGTTTAGGAGACACCATATATTTT.

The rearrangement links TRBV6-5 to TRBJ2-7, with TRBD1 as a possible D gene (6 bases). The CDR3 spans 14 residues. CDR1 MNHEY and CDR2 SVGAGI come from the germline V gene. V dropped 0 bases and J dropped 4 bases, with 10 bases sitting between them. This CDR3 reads CASSYSRGGYEQYF. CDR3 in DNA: TGTGCCAGCAGTTACTCCAGAGGGGGTTACGAGCAGTACTTC.

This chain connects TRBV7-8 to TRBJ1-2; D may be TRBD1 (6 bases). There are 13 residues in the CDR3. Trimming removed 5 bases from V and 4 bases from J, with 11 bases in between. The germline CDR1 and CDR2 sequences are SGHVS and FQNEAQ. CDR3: CASSSSQGYGYTF. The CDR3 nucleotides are TGTGCCAGCAGCAGCTCACAGGGCTATGGCTACACCTTC. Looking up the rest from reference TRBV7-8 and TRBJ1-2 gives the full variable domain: GAGVSQSPRYKVAKRGQDVALRCDPISGHVSLFWYQQALGQGPEFLTYFQNEAQLDKSGLPSDRFFAERPEGSVSTLKIQRTQQEDSAVYLCASSSSQGYGYTFGSGTRLTVV.

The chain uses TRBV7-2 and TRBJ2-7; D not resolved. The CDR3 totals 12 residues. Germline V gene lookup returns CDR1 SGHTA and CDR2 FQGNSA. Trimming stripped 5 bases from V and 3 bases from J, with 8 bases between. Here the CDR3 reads CASSEQNYEQYF. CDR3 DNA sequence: TGTGCCAGCAGCGAACAAAACTACGAGCAGTACTTC.

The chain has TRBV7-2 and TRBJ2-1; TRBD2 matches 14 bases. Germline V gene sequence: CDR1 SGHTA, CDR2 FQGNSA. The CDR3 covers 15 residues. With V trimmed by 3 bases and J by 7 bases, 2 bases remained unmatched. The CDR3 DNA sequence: TGTGCCAGCAGCTTCGGGACTAGCGGGGGAAATGAGCAGTTCTTC. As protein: CASSFGTSGGNEQFF.

The chain's CDR3 is CSAGRQGEQYF. Written as DNA, the CDR3 is TGCAGTGCGGGTAGACAGGGTGAGCAGTACTTC. V is TRBV20-1 and J is TRBJ2-7, with 7 nucleotides matching TRBD1. V gave up 6 bases and J gave up 7 bases; unmatched junction bases: 6. Germline-derived CDR1 and CDR2 are DFQATT and SNEGSKA (reference sequence). This CDR3 has 11 amino acids.

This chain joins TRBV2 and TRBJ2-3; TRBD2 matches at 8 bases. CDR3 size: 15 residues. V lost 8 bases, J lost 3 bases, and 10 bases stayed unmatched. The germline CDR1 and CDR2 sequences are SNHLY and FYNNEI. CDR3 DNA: TGTGCCAGCCAATTTCGTAAGCGGGGGACAGATACGCAGTATTTT. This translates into CASQFRKRGTDTQYF.